Listed below are T cell receptor beta chains from one sample, sequenced in a study of cytomegalovirus exposure and HLA in healthy donors. Sequencing used immunoSEQ multiplex PCR; TCRdb keeps in-frame clones, though not all of them. The sample holds roughly 110,000 clones, more than 75% seen once. The sample taken for sequencing was PBMCs. Source of these receptors: a woman in her forties or fifties in good health and CMV-seropositive. Both conserved end residues are trimmed from each CDR3.

V gene: TRBV11-1; J gene: TRBJ2-7; CDR3 protein: ASSLGGGTPVSEQY
V gene: TRBV9; J gene: TRBJ2-7; CDR3 protein: ASSPKGLAAEQY
V gene: TRBV5-6; J gene: TRBJ1-1; CDR3 protein: ASSMTRGEAF
V gene: TRBV4-1; J gene: TRBJ2-7; CDR3 protein: ASSERPDRGAYEQY
V gene: TRBV7-9; J gene: TRBJ1-1; CDR3 protein: ASSFVLMNTEAF
V gene: TRBV6-8; J gene: TRBJ2-3; CDR3 protein: ASSYPPVQIGGAGTDTQY
V gene: TRBV5-1; J gene: TRBJ2-3; CDR3 protein: ASRGGSQSTDTQY
V gene: TRBV5-6; J gene: TRBJ1-2; CDR3 protein: ASSLVGSGEWGYT
V gene: TRBV5-1; J gene: TRBJ2-3; CDR3 protein: ASSLAGGGAGGDTQY
V gene: TRBV30; J gene: TRBJ1-1; CDR3 protein: AWSFTPGSGNTEAF
V gene: TRBV7-2; J gene: TRBJ2-3; CDR3 protein: ASSPSGGASTDTQY
V gene: TRBV28; J gene: TRBJ1-5; CDR3 protein: ASSPIGPQH
V gene: TRBV21-1; J gene: TRBJ2-5; CDR3 protein: ASSKGSGAIQETQY
V gene: TRBV14; J gene: TRBJ2-7; CDR3 protein: ASSQEEVGQEHTYEQY
V gene: TRBV7-2; J gene: TRBJ2-3; CDR3 protein: ASSLDRGQDTQY
V gene: TRBV4-2; J gene: TRBJ1-1; CDR3 protein: ASSRTRTGLMNTEAF
V gene: TRBV2; J gene: TRBJ1-1; CDR3 protein: ASNPGLTVAEAF
V gene: TRBV27; J gene: TRBJ2-3; CDR3 protein: ASSRGTDTQY
V gene: TRBV30; J gene: TRBJ2-7; CDR3 protein: AWSGQGRQY
V gene: TRBV2; J gene: TRBJ2-5; CDR3 protein: ASSRDRGQETQY
V gene: TRBV6-4; J gene: TRBJ1-5; CDR3 protein: ASRATAGNLDQPQH
V gene: TRBV7-8; J gene: TRBJ2-3; CDR3 protein: ASSLGGRPENTQY
V gene: TRBV19; J gene: TRBJ2-7; CDR3 protein: ASSLQGNYEQY
V gene: TRBV28; J gene: TRBJ1-2; CDR3 protein: ASISMDSNYGYT
V gene: TRBV9; J gene: TRBJ2-5; CDR3 protein: ASSVDLEGEQY
V gene: TRBV19; J gene: TRBJ2-1; CDR3 protein: ASSKGEWRADDNEQF
V gene: TRBV7-2; J gene: TRBJ2-2; CDR3 protein: ASSSSSGGLTGELF
V gene: TRBV28; J gene: TRBJ2-7; CDR3 protein: ASSSRPSEQY
V gene: TRBV9; J gene: TRBJ1-4; CDR3 protein: ASSVAYGGEKLF
V gene: TRBV15; J gene: TRBJ2-5; CDR3 protein: ATSGGLAGGYWY
V gene: TRBV19; J gene: TRBJ1-5; CDR3 protein: ASSIDRGGYQPQH
V gene: TRBV21-1; J gene: TRBJ2-1; CDR3 protein: ASSKIGVPAYNEQF
V gene: TRBV10-2; J gene: TRBJ2-5; CDR3 protein: ASTSTSGGAETQY
V gene: TRBV7-2; J gene: TRBJ2-3; CDR3 protein: ASSPDREQDTQY
V gene: TRBV18; J gene: TRBJ1-3; CDR3 protein: ASSPLGQGATRSGNTIY
V gene: TRBV4-1; J gene: TRBJ1-1; CDR3 protein: ASSHTGGNTEAF
V gene: TRBV7-7; J gene: TRBJ2-1; CDR3 protein: ASGSDSYNEQF
V gene: TRBV30; J gene: TRBJ1-2; CDR3 protein: AWFSDRLSNYGYT
V gene: TRBV5-1; J gene: TRBJ2-5; CDR3 protein: ASSNSGGVQETQY
V gene: TRBV18; J gene: TRBJ2-3; CDR3 protein: ASSPTGTDTQY